Listed here are 6 T cell receptor beta chains from one sample, sequenced in a study of blood T cells in healthy people across ages. Primers used in a second PCR of roughly 6 to 11 cycles were a sample-barcoded 5' primer and a J-beta primer mix. TCRdb reanalysed the 5' RACE reads using MiXCR and keeps one entry per CDR3 protein. The top ten clones hold about 15% of a sample with hundreds of thousands of distinct CDR3 sequences, approximately 30% of them seen once. Sequencing was performed on blood. The source is a woman aged 80 or over in good health.

With regard to this clonotype: A read error is possible here, since a much larger clone lies one base away. The rearrangement uses TRBV5-1 and TRBJ1-2, with 10 bases fitting TRBD1. The CDR3 covers 14 residues. CDR1 and CDR2 from the germline V gene are SGHRS and YFSETQ. With 3 bases clipped from V and 10 bases from J, the junction kept 9 bases outside the gene matches. CDR3 coding DNA: TGCGCCAGCAGCTGGATCGGACAGGGGGAAGCCTACACCTTC. Its translation is CASSWIGQGEAYTF.

The chain joins TRBV4-3 to TRBJ1-2; tentatively, D is TRBD1 (5 bases). V lost 0 bases and J lost 12, with 20 bases in between. The germline V gene has CDR1 LGHNA and CDR2 YSLEER. This CDR3 region has 15 residues. Here the CDR3 reads CASSQDSTSRGGHTF. The DNA of the CDR3 is TGCGCCAGCAGCCAAGATTCCACATCGAGGGGCGGTCACACCTTC.

This clonotype was counted between two and nine times. The rearrangement joins TRBV11-2 to TRBJ1-1; the match to TRBD1 covers 7 bases. J was trimmed by 1 base and V by 5 bases; bases with no gene match: 7. This CDR3 is 15 amino acids long. The germline V gene encodes CDR1 SGHAT and CDR2 FQNNGV. CDR3 DNA: TGTGCCAGCAGCGCCACAGGGGCCGGGAACACTGAAGCTTTCTTT. Its protein product is CASSATGAGNTEAFF.

Points on this clonotype: A much larger clone lies one base from this, so it may be a read error. The V call is TRBV6-4, the J call TRBJ2-5; 8 bases fit TRBD2. CDR1 is MRHNA, CDR2 SNTAGT, per germline. This CDR3 is 18 amino acids long. V lost 6 bases and J lost 11; bases outside the gene matches: 26. CDR3 coding DNA: TGTGCCAGCAGCCCGGGAACTAGCGGACTTAAATCGGGAGCTGAGCAGTACTTC. It encodes CASSPGTSGLKSGAEQYF.

Ten or more counts support this clonotype. The chain links TRBV12-3 or TRBV12-4 to TRBJ2-1; 11 nucleotides line up with TRBD1. V was pared by 5 bases and J by 4 bases, with 4 bases of the junction left unmatched. The CDR3 is 15 amino acids. As DNA, the CDR3 is TGTGCCAGCAGTGCCGGGACAGGGGGGTACAATGAGCAGTTCTTC. Amino acids: CASSAGTGGYNEQFF.

The genes are TRBV5-6 and TRBJ1-1; D possibly corresponds to TRBD1 (6 bases). Trimming took off 2 bases at V and 4 bases at J, with 15 bases between the two ends. The CDR3 consists of 15 residues. Germline V CDR1 and CDR2: SGHDT, YYEEEE. This CDR3 is CASSFPHGGGTEAFF. The CDR3 DNA follows: TGTGCCAGCAGCTTCCCTCACGGAGGGGGCACTGAAGCTTTCTTT. Looking up the rest from reference TRBV5-6 and TRBJ1-1 gives the full variable domain: DAGVTQSPTHLIKTRGQQVTLRCSPKSGHDTVSWYQQALGQGPQFIFQYYEEEERQRGNFPDRFSGHQFPNYSSELNVNALLLGDSALYLCASSFPHGGGTEAFFGQGTRLTVV.